Described below is a single T cell receptor (beta chain) sequence and its context. PCR employed 60 Vbeta and 13 Jbeta primers. The protocol was immunoSEQ multiplex PCR, while the TCRdb copy is restricted to in-frame clones and leaves out a portion. The profile covers roughly 200,000 clones, with around 87% appearing a single time and over 1% taken by the ten largest. Germline V gene sequence: CDR1 SGHNT, CDR2 YYREEE (reference sequence). The CDR3 has 14 amino acids. The V end lost 1 base, the J end lost 6 bases, and 13 bases lay between the germline ends. The sample comes from a study of cytomegalovirus exposure and HLA in healthy donors.

Sequenced: PBMCs. The rearrangement links TRBV5-4 to TRBJ1-2, with D perhaps TRBD1 (6 bases). The TCR was taken from a man aged 25 to 40 in good health and CMV-seronegative. CDR3 in DNA: TGTGCCAGCAGCTTGTGGGGGGGCGGCCATGGCTACACCTTC. Its protein product is CASSLWGGGHGYTF.